The text below deals with one T cell receptor (beta chain). This CDR3 has 15 residues. CDR1 and CDR2 from the germline V gene are SNHLY and FYNNEI. The V and J ends lost 1 base and 0 bases respectively, with 9 bases between them. Authors' data handling: Reference gene primer amplification in the assay estimated nucleated cell counts. The assay was immunoSEQ multiplex PCR, and TCRdb's table has in-frame clones only and misses some. That table furnishes V, J and clone size, whereas the DNA furnished D and trimming. The data show nearly 70,000 clones, roughly 88% seen once. The data derive from a study of blood T cell repertoires in COVID-19.

Sample: peripheral blood. This clonotype originated in a woman aged 70 to 79 with acute or convalescent COVID-19. The chain uses TRBV2 and TRBJ1-2, with D unresolved. The CDR3 reads CASSEDFVANYGYTF. The CDR3 DNA reads as TGTGCCAGCAGTGAAGATTTCGTAGCTAACTATGGCTACACCTTC.